What follows describes a single T cell receptor beta chain. This clonotype was counted ten times or more. Its antigen specificity is not known. Base qualities are missing; no much larger clone stands one base away. This record belongs to a study of T cells after yellow fever vaccination (dated by TCRdb to between 2017 and 2020). The study in broad terms: Libraries from fractions with low cell numbers were prepared with the SMART-Seq v4 Ultra Low Input RNA kit. Bulk TCR alpha and beta repertoires were sequenced longitudinally to track T-cell clones before and after primary and booster YFV17D yellow fever vaccination. Two healthy male donors, one aged 18 to 30 and one aged 30 to 40 years, made up the cohort. Blood was collected at multiple timepoints before and after primary and secondary immunization, and bulk PBMC replicates and cell subsets were isolated. Broader findings and caveats from the paper: Compared with the primary T-cell response, the secondary T-cell response was weaker but faster, peaking on day 5 rather than day 15. Because abundant contaminating clonotypes from the bulk population could be contained in FACS-sorted repertoires, computational filtering was required. Only a couple of donors were included in the study, so the extent to which the findings can be generalized is limited. A small fraction of clonotypes showed up in both the CD4 and CD8 compartments, probably as a result of convergent recombination. After the booster, most of the clones that had expanded following primary vaccination were detected again (roughly 97% of CD4 and more than 85% of CD8), which suggests that memory was broadly maintained.

TCR cDNA was made using 5'RACE template switching, a step that added a universal primer site and unique molecular identifiers. Priming of cDNA synthesis was performed from both the TCR alpha and TCR beta constant segments. Two PCR steps were used to amplify libraries, with sample barcodes and sequencing adapters being added in the second step. Libraries were sequenced on Illumina HiSeq 2500 (2x100 bp) or NovaSeq (2x150 bp). Turning to the authors' computational methods: Demultiplexing of reads and collapsing into UMI consensus sequences were performed with MIGEC, and V(D)J alignment was carried out with MiXCR. Clonotypes responding to the vaccine were identified with edgeR on replicate PBMC samples, with the criteria of FDR below 0.01 and a log2 fold change above 5 up to day 15. Each bulk clonotype was labeled CD4 or CD8 based on which sequenced repertoire, CD4 or CD8, contained the clonotype at higher abundance. TCRdb ran its own pipeline on the public reads, namely fastp trimming at Q25 and MiXCR clone calling, and kept in-frame beta chains. Each entry merges the rows of one CDR3 protein and shows their most common DNA and genes. The V and J calls were not made by the authors but by TCRdb's processing. This sample lists some 350,000 distinct CDR3 sequences; approximately 10% were detected once. In total, the top ten clones hold 15% to 20% of the sample.

What this sample's treatment or condition label stands for: live attenuated yellow fever vaccine strain. At every blood-draw timepoint, two biological replicates of bulk PBMCs were collected. PBMCs were isolated from peripheral blood using a standard Ficoll-Paque protocol. TriZol was used to extract RNA from bulk PBMCs, from CD4 and CD8 fractions, and from dextramer-positive and dextramer-negative fractions. Deletion took 1 base off V and 8 bases off J, with a span of 13 bases between the germline ends. There are 14 amino acids in the CDR3, from cysteine to phenylalanine inclusive. Only the CDR3 portion is preserved as DNA: 42 bases, with reading frame beginning at the first base. The germline V gene specifies SGHRS as CDR1 and YFSETQ as CDR2.

This receptor was taken from a young man who received the YFV17D yellow fever vaccine. The sequence joins TRBV5-1 to TRBJ2-1, with the D gene too uncertain to name. Specimen: PBMCs, collected on the day of the first yellow fever vaccination. The bases are TGCGCCAGCAGCTTGTCTGCCGGCGACGATGAGCAGTTCTTC. It encodes CASSLSAGDDEQFF. When the CDR3 is completed using the reference TRBV5-1 and TRBJ2-1 genes on either side, the full variable domain is KAGVTQTPRYLIKTRGQQVTLSCSPISGHRSVSWYQQTPGQGLQFLFEYFSETQRNKGNFPGRFSGRQFSNSRSEMNVSTLELGDSALYLCASSLSAGDDEQFFGPGTRLTVL.